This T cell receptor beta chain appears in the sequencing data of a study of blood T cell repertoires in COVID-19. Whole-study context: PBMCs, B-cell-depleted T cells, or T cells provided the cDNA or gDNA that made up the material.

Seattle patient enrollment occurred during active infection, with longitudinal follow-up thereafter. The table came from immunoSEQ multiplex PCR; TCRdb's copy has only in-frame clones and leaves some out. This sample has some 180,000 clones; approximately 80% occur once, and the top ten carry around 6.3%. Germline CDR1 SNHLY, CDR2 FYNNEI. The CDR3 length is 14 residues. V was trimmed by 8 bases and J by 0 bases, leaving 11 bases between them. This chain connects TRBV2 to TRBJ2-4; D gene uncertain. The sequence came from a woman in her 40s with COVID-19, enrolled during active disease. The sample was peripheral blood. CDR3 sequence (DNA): TGTGCCAGCCTGCAGATGAAAGCCAAAAACATTCAGTACTTC. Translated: CASLQMKAKNIQYF.